This T cell receptor beta chain was obtained from a study of cytomegalovirus exposure and HLA in healthy donors (dated by TCRdb to 2015 to 2018). In terms of the full investigation: The 650 to 750 repertoires of the first cohort and the roughly 120 validation repertoires were produced on the same platform, according to a later analysis. A separate validation cohort of about 110 different subjects was used in addition to the approximately 700-subject first cohort. High-throughput TCR immunosequencing, statistical association of individual TCRs with disease status, and machine learning were combined to predict cytomegalovirus infection status. The study aimed to test whether signatures of past pathogen exposure could be identified by cataloging public T cell receptors. The paper as a whole reports these results and caveats: In vitro tests confirmed that three of the cytomegalovirus-associated TCR beta chains recognize cytomegalovirus antigens. Across donors, most TCR sequences were observed very rarely, whereas some public TCRs were present in many individuals. A later analysis had no HLA typing for the validation cohort, so co-occurrence there was scored across all 110 or so repertoires. The study listed 164 TCR beta chains as associated with cytomegalovirus. According to the authors, the approach could potentially be generalized to other disease states and immunological phenotypes. Of the cluster scores, roughly 95% were above 0 in a later analysis, which found that TCRs clustered in the first cohort also tended to co-occur in the 95 to 150 validation repertoires. In both the original and validation cohorts, the classifier was reported to diagnose cytomegalovirus status with high specificity and sensitivity.

The library was produced with the immunoSEQ multiplex PCR assay. In the original analysis: A statistical classification framework was developed to diagnose cytomegalovirus status using the catalog of TCR beta chain sequences. Imported from immuneACCESS, the table was reduced by TCRdb to in-frame sequences with V and J called. These copies leave out some clones; in studies compared against another copy, an unresolved V gene accounts for under half, and the cause of the remainder is not known. D and trimming were read from the DNA, whereas the V and J calls and clone size are those reported in that table. The sample table holds tens of thousands of clones, of which under 96% were seen once. The ten largest account for around 5% of the sample. Turning to this clone: Its antigen remains unidentified. No much larger clone exists at a distance of one base, and base qualities are not known.

CDR1 and CDR2, per the germline V gene, are SGHRS and YFSETQ. The CDR3 runs 14 residues from the cysteine to the phenylalanine. Of the read, only the CDR3 DNA is kept; its 42 bases are in frame from base 1. The trim is 0 bases for V and 3 bases for J, with a gap of 9 bases between the germline ends. Donors formed part of the validation cohort, which comprised 120 subjects and was distinct from the first cohort of 550 to 850 subjects. The TCR sequence derives from a woman aged 18-35 years in good health and CMV-seropositive. The source material was PBMCs. The chain uses TRBV5-1 and TRBJ1-2, with a weak D call of TRBD1 (6 bases match). The CDR3 sequence is CASSLGGLDYGYTF. The sequenced DNA is TGCGCCAGCAGCTTGGGGGGGCTCGACTATGGCTACACCTTC. The full variable domain, completed from the reference TRBV5-1 and TRBJ1-2 proteins outside the CDR3, reads KAGVTQTPRYLIKTRGQQVTLSCSPISGHRSVSWYQQTPGQGLQFLFEYFSETQRNKGNFPGRFSGRQFSNSRSEMNVSTLELGDSALYLCASSLGGLDYGYTFGSGTRLTVV.